The clone carrying this TCR beta chain has a handful of counts. What it binds is not known. Germline V lookup: CDR1 MNHEY, CDR2 SMNVEV (reference sequence). The CDR3 spans 13 residues. V was pared by 0 bases and J by 3 bases, with 4 bases between. This record belongs to a study of T-cell reconstitution after alpha-beta-depleted transplantation in children. Findings and caveats of the study: There were reportedly several hundred expanded graft clones from which alpha-beta T cells came about two months after transplant.

Preparation of the TCRbeta library was carried out with unique molecular identifiers. TCRdb called the PCR reads again in MiXCR, with one record for every CDR3 protein. The repertoire includes 200,000 to 250,000 distinct CDR3 sequences, around 7% of them detected once, and 5.5% to 6.5% sits in the top ten. The receptor was isolated from a boy aged 2 to 9 with acute lymphoblastic leukemia, due to receive a stem cell transplant. The source was PBMCs, collected before TCRalphabeta/CD19-depleted stem cell transplant. The rearrangement uses TRBV27 and TRBJ2-3; D unresolved. The CDR3 coding sequence is TGTGCCAGCAGTTTATCGGCGACAGATACGCAGTATTTT. The encoded protein is CASSLSATDTQYF.